This T cell receptor (beta chain) was captured by sequencing in a study of blood T cell repertoires in COVID-19. In the study overall: Acute and convalescent COVID-19 specimens originated in the United States, Italy and Spain.

The repertoire was sequenced with immunoSEQ multiplex PCR; TCRdb's copy has only in-frame clones and lacks some. The top ten hold roughly 1.2% of the sample, which has 200,000 to 300,000 clones, 88% seen once. Each participant's cohort was designated according to participant-reported clinical history. The sequence was collected from a woman between 35 and 50 years old with acute COVID-19. Specimen: PBMCs or T cells enriched from blood (not recorded which).

The DNA for the CDR3 is TGTGCCAGCAGCCCGGAGCAGGGGGCAGGAAACACCATATATTTT. Its translation: CASSPEQGAGNTIYF. The chain combines TRBV2 with TRBJ1-3; 8 bases are a match to TRBD1. The junction had 8 bases not matched to a gene; V was cut back by 6 bases and J by 4 bases. Germline V gene data show CDR1 as SNHLY and CDR2 as FYNNEI. CDR3 length: 15 residues.